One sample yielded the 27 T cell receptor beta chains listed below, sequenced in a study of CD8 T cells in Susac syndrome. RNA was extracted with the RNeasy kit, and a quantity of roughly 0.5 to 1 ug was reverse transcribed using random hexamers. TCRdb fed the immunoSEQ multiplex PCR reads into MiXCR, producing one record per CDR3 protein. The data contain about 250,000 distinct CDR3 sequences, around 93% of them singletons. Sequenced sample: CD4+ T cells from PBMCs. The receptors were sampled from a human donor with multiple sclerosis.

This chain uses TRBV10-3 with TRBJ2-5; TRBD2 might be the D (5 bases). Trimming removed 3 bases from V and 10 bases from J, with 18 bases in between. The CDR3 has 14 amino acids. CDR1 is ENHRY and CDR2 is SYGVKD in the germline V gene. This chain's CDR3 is CAISDRPGEGGQYF. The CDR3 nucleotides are TGTGCCATCAGTGACAGACCGGGTGAGGGTGGCCAGTACTTC.

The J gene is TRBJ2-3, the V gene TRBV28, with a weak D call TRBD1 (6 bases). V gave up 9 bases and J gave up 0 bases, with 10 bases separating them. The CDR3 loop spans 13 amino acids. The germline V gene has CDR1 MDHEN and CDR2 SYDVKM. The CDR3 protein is CASRQASTDTQYF. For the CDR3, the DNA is TGTGCCAGTCGACAGGCTAGCACAGATACGCAGTATTTT.

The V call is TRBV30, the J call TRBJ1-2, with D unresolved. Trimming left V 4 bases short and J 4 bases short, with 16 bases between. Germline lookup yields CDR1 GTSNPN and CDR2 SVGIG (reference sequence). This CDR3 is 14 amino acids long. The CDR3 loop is CAWKSTVPPYGYTF. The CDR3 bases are TGTGCCTGGAAGAGTACGGTCCCTCCCTATGGCTACACCTTC. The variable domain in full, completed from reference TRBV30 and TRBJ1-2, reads SQTIHQWPATLVQPVGSPLSLECTVEGTSNPNLYWYRQAAGRGLQLLFYSVGIGQISSEVPQNLSASRPQDRQFILSSKKLLLSDSGFYLCAWKSTVPPYGYTFGSGTRLTVV.

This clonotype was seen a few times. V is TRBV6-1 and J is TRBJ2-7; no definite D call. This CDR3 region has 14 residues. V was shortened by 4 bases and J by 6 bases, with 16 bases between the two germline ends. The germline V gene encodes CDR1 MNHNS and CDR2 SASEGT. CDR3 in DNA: TGTGCCAGCAGTGCAGAAGATCTCGGATCCGAGCAGTACGTC. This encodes CASSAEDLGSEQYV.

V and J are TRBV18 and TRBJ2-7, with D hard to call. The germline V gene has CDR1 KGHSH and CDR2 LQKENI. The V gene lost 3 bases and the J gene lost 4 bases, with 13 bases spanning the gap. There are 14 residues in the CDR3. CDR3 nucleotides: TGTGCCAGCTCACCTAACGGTTTTTCGTACGAGCAGTACGTC. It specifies CASSPNGFSYEQYV.

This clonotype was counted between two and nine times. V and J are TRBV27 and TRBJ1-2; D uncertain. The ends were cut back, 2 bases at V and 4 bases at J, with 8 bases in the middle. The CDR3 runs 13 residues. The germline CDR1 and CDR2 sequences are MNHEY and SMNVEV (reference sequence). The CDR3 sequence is CASSLEGSYGYTF. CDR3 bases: TGTGCCAGCAGTTTAGAGGGTAGCTATGGCTACACCTTC.

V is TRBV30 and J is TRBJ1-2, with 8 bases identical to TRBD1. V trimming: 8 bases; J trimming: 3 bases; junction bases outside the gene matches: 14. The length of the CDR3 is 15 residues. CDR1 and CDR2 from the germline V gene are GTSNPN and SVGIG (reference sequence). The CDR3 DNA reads TGTGCCCGGGACAGGAAGGGACAGGAGGACTATGGCTACACCTTC. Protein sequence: CARDRKGQEDYGYTF. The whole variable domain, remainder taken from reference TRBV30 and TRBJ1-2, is SQTIHQWPATLVQPVGSPLSLECTVEGTSNPNLYWYRQAAGRGLQLLFYSVGIGQISSEVPQNLSASRPQDRQFILSSKKLLLSDSGFYLCARDRKGQEDYGYTFGSGTRLTVV.

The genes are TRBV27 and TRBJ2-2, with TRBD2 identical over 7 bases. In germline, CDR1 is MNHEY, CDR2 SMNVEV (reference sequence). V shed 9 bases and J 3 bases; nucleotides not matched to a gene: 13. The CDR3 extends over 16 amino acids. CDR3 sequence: CASQPRGSTDTGELFF. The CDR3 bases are TGTGCCAGTCAGCCTCGCGGGAGTACCGACACCGGGGAGCTGTTTTTT.

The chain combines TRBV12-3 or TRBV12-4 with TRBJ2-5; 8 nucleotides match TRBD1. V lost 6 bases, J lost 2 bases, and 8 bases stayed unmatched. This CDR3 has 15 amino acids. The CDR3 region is CASRPGGLIQETQYF. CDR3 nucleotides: TGTGCCAGCAGGCCAGGGGGCCTGATACAAGAGACCCAGTACTTC.

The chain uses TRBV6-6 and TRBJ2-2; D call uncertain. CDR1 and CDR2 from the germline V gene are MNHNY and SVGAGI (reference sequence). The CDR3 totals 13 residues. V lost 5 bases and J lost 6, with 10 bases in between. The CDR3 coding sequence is TGTGCCAGCAGTCAAATTAGTTCCGGGGAGCTGTTTTTT. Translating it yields CASSQISSGELFF.

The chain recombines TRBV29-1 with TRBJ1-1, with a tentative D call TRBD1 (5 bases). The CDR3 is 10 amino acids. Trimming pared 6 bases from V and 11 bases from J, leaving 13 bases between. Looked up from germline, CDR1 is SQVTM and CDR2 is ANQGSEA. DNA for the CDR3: TGCAGCGTGTCCGGGACTGGGGCTTTCTTT. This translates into CSVSGTGAFF.

The chain's CDR3 is CASSVVPTSGELFF. The CDR3 DNA is TGTGCCAGCAGCGTAGTCCCCACGTCCGGGGAGCTGTTTTTT. The J gene is TRBJ2-2, the V gene TRBV9; the D is unclear. The V gene lost 0 bases and the J gene lost 6 bases, with 9 bases spanning the gap. CDR1 and CDR2 (germline): SGDLS, YYNGEE. CDR3 length: 14 residues.

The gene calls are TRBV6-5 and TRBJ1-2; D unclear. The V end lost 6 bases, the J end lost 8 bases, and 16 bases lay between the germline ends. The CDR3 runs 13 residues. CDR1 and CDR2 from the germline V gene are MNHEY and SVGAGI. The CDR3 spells CASRPPGQNGYTF. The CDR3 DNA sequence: TGTGCCAGCAGACCACCTGGGCAGAACGGCTACACCTTC.

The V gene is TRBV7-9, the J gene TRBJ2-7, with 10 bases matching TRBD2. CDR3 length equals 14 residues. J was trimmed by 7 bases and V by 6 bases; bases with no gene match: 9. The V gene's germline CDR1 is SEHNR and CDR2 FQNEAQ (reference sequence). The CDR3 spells CASSTTSGYGEQYV. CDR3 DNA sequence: TGTGCCAGCAGTACGACTAGCGGGTATGGAGAGCAGTACGTC.

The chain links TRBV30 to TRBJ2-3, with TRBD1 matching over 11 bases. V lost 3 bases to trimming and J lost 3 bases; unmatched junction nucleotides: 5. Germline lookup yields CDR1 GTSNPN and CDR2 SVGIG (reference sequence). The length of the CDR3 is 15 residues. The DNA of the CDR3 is TGTGCCTGGAGCCGGGGACAGGGGGGGACAGATACGCAGTATTTT. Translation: CAWSRGQGGTDTQYF.

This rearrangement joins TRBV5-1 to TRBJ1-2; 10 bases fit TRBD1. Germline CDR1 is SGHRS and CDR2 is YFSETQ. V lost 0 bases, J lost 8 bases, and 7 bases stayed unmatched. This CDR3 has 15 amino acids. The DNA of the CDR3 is TGCGCCAGCAGCTTGGATCGGGGGACAGGGGAAGGCTACACCTTC. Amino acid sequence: CASSLDRGTGEGYTF.

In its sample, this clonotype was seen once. The CDR3 sequence is CAISKGTGTEAFF. CDR3 nucleotides: TGTGCCATCAGTAAGGGGACTGGGACTGAAGCTTTCTTT. This rearrangement joins TRBV10-3 to TRBJ1-1; tentative D call: TRBD1 (5 bases). Trimming removed 5 bases at V and 5 bases at J, with 12 bases between. The CDR3 spans 13 residues. Germline V CDR1 and CDR2: ENHRY, SYGVKD.

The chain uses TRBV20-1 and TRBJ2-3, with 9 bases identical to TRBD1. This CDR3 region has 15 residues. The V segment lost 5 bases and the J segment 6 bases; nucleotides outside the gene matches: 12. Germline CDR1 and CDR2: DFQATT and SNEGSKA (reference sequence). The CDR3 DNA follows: TGCAGTGCTGCCCGGGGACAGGGAGAATTGGATACGCAGTATTTT. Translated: CSAARGQGELDTQYF.

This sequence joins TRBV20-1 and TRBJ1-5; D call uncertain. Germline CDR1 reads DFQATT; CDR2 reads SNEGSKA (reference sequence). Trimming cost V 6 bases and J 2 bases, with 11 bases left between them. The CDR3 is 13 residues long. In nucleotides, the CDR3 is TGCAGTGCCCTTCCAAGGGGCAATCAGCCCCAGCATTTT. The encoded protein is CSALPRGNQPQHF.

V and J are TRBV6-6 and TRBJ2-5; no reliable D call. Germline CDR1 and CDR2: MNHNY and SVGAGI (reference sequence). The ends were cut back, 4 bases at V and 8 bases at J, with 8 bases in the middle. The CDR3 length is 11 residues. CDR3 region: CASSFELTQYF. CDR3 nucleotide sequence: TGTGCCAGCAGTTTCGAGCTTACCCAGTACTTC.

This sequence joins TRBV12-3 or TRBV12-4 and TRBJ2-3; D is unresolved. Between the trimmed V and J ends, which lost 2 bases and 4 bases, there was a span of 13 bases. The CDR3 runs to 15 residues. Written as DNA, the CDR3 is TGTGCCAGCAGTTTAAGGCAGGTAGGGTCAGATACGCAGTATTTT. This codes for CASSLRQVGSDTQYF.

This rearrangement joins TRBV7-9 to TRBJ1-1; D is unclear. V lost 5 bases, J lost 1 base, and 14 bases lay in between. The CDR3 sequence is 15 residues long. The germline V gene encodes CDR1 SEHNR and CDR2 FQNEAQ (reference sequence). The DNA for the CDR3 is TGTGCCAGCAGCCGGTGGACCGACTCGAACACTGAAGCTTTCTTT. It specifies CASSRWTDSNTEAFF.

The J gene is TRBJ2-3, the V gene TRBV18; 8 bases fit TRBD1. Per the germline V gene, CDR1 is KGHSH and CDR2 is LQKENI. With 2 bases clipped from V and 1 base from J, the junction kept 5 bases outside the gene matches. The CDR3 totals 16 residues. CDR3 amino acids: CASSPIGQGGTDTQYF. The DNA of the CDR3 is TGTGCCAGCTCACCAATAGGACAGGGAGGCACAGATACGCAGTATTTT.

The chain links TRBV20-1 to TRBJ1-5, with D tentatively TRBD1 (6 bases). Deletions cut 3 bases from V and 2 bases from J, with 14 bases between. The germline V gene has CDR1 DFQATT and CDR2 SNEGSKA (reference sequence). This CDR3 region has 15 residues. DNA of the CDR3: TGCAGTGCTAGTGAGGGGGGTGTTGGCAATCAGCCCCAGCATTTT. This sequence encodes CSASEGGVGNQPQHF.

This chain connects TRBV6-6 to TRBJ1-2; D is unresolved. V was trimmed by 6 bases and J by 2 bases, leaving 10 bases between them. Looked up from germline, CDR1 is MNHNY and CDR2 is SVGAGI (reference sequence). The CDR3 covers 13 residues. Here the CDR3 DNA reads TGTGCCAGCAGCTCCTCTAGAAACTATGGCTACACCTTC. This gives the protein CASSSSRNYGYTF.

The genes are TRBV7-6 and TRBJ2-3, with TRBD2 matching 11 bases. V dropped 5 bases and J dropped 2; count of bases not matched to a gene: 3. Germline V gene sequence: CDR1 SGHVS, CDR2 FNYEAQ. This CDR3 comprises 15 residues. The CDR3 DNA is TGTGCCAGCAGCCCACTAGCGGGGGACACAGATACGCAGTATTTT. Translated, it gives CASSPLAGDTDTQYF.

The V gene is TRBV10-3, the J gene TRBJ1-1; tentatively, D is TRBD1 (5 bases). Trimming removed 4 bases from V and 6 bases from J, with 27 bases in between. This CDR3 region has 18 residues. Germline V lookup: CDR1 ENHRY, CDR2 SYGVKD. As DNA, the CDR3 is TGTGCCATCAGTGTGGGGGTGGCAATACGCCGCGAAACGCCTGAAGCTTTCTTT. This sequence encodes CAISVGVAIRRETPEAFF.